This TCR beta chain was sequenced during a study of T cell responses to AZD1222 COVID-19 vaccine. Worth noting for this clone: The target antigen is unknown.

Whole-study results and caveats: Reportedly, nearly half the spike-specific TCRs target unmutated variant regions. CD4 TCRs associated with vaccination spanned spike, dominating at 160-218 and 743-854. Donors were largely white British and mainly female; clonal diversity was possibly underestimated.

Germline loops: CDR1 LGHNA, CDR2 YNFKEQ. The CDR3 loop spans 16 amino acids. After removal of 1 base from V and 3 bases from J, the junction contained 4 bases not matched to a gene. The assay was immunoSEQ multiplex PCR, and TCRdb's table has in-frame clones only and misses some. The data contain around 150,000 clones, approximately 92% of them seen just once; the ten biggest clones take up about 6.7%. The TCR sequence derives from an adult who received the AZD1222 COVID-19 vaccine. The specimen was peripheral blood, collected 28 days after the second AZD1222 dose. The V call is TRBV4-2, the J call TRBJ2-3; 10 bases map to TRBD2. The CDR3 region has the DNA TGTGCCAGCAGCCAAGGAACTAGCGGGGCTACAGATACGCAGTATTTT. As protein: CASSQGTSGATDTQYF.